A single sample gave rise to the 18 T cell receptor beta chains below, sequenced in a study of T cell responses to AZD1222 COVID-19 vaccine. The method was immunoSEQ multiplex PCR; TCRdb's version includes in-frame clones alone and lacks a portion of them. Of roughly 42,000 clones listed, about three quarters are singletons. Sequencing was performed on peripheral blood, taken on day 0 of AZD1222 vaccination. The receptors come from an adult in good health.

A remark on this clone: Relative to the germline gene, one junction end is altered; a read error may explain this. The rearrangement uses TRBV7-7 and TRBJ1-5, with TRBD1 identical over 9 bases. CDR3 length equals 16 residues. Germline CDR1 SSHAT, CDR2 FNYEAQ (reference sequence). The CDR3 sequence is CASSVRDRERNQPQHF. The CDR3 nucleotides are TGTGCTAGCAGCGTCCGGGACAGGGAGCGCAATCAGCCCCAGCATTTT. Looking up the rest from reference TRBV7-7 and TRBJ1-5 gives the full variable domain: GAGVSQSPRYKVTKRGQDVTLRCDPISSHATLYWYQQALGQGPEFLTYFNYEAQPDKSGLPSDRFSAERPEGSISTLTIQRTEQRDSAMYRCASSVRDRERNQPQHFGDGTRLSIL.

In DNA form, the CDR3 reads TGTGCCAGCAGGGGATACTCTGGAAACACCATATATTTT. It codes for CASRGYSGNTIYF. V gene TRBV12-3 or TRBV12-4 combines with J gene TRBJ1-3; D remains unclear. The CDR3 length is 13 residues. Trimming removed 6 bases at V and 0 bases at J, with 6 bases between.

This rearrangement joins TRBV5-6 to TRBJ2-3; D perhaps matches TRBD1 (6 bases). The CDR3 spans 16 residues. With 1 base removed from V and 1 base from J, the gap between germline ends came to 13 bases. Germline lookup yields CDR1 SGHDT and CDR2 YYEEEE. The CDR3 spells CASSLRVAGGTDTQYF. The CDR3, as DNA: TGTGCCAGCAGCTTGAGGGTGGCAGGGGGCACAGATACGCAGTATTTT.

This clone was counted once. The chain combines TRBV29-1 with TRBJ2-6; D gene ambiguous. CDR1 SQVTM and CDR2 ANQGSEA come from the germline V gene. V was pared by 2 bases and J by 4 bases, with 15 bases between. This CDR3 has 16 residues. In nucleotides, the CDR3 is TGCAGCGTTGAAACCCCCCGCGGTCTGGGGGCCAACGTCCTGACTTTC. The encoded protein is CSVETPRGLGANVLTF.

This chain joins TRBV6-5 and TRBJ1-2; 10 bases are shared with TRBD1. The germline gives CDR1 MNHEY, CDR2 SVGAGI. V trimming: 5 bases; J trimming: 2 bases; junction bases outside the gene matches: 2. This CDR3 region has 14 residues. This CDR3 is CASSKTGGNYGYTF. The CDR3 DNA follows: TGTGCCAGCAGTAAGACAGGGGGCAACTATGGCTACACCTTC.

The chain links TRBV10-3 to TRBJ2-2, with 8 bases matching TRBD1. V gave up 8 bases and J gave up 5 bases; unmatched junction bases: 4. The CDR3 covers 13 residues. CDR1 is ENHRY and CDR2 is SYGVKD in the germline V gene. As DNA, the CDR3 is TGTGCCATCGGACAGGGTTGGACCGGGGAGCTGTTTTTT. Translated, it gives CAIGQGWTGELFF.

As DNA, the CDR3 is TGTGCCAGCAGCCGGCCACCTCAGGGGGCGGACACTGAAGCTTTCTTT. Its protein is CASSRPPQGADTEAFF. The chain combines TRBV3-1 (or the pseudogene TRBV3-2) with TRBJ1-1; 8 bases fit TRBD1. J lost 3 bases, V lost 4 bases, and 10 bases had no gene match. The V gene's germline CDR1 is LGHDT and CDR2 YNNKEL (reference sequence). The length of the CDR3 is 16 residues.

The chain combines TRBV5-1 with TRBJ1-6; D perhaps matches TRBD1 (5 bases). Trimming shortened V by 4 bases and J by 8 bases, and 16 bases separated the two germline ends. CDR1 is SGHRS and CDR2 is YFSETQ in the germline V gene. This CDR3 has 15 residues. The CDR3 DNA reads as TGCGCCAGCAGCGCTTCGTCCAGGGAGGATTCACCCCTCCACTTT. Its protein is CASSASSREDSPLHF. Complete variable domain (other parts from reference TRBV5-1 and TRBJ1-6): KAGVTQTPRYLIKTRGQQVTLSCSPISGHRSVSWYQQTPGQGLQFLFEYFSETQRNKGNFPGRFSGRQFSNSRSEMNVSTLELGDSALYLCASSASSREDSPLHFGNGTRLTVT.

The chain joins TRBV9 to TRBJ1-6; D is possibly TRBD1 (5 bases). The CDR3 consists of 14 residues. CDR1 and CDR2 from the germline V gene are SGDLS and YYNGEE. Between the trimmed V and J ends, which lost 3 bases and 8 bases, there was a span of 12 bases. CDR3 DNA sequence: TGTGCCAGCAGCGCCCGGGGCCCAGATTCACCCCTCCACTTT. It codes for CASSARGPDSPLHF.

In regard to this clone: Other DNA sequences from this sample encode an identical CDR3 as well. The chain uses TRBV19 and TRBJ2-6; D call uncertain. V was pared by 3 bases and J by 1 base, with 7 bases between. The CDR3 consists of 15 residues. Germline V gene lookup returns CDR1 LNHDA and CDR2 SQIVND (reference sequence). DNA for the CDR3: TGTGCCAGTAGTATGAAAGGGTCTGGGGCCAACGTCCTGACTTTC. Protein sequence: CASSMKGSGANVLTF.

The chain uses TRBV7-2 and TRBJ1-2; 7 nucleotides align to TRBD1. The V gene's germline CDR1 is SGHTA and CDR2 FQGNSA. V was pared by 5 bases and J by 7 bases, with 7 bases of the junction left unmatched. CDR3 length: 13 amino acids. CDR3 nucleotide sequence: TGTGCCAGCAGCGCCGACAGGGATGGTGGCTACACCTTC. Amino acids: CASSADRDGGYTF.

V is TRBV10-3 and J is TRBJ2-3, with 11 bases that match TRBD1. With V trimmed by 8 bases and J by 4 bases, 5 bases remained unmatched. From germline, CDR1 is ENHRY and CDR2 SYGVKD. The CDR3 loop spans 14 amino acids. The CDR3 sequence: CAISGTGGADTQYF. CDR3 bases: TGTGCCATCTCCGGGACAGGGGGGGCAGATACGCAGTATTTT.

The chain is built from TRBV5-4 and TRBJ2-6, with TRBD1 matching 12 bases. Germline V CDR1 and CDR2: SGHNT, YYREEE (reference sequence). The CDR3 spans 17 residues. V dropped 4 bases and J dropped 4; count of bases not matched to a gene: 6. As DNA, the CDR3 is TGTGCCAGCAGCCACCCGGGACAGGGGGCCGGGGCCAACGTCCTGACTTTC. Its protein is CASSHPGQGAGANVLTF.

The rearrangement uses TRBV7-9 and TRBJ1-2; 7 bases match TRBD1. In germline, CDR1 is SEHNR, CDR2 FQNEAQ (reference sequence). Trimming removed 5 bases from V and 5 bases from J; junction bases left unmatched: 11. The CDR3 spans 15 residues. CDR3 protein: CASSHTLQGGYGYTF. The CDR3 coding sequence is TGTGCCAGCAGCCATACCCTTCAGGGGGGGTATGGCTACACCTTC. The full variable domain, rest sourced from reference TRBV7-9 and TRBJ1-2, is DTGVSQNPRHKITKRGQNVTFRCDPISEHNRLYWYRQTLGQGPEFLTYFQNEAQLEKSRLLSDRFSAERPKGSFSTLEIQRTEQGDSAMYLCASSHTLQGGYGYTFGSGTRLTVV.

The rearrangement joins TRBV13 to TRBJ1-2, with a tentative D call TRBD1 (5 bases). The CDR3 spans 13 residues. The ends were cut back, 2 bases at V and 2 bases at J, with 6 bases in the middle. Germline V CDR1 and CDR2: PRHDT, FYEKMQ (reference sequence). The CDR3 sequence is CASSLNRNYGYTF. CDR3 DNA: TGTGCCAGCAGCTTAAACAGGAACTATGGCTACACCTTC.

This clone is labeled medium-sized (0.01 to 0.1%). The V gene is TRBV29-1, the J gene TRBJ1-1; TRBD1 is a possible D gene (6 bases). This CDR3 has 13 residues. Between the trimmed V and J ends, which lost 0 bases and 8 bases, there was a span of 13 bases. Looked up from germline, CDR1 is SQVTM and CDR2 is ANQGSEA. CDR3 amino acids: CSVEDYRDKEAFF. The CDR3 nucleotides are TGCAGCGTTGAAGATTATCGGGACAAGGAAGCTTTCTTT.

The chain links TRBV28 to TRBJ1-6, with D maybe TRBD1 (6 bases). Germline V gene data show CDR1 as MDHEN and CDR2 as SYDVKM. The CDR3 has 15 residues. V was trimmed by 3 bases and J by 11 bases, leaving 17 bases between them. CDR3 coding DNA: TGTGCCAGCAGTTTTTCGGACAGAGAAAATCCACCCCTCCACTTT. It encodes CASSFSDRENPPLHF.

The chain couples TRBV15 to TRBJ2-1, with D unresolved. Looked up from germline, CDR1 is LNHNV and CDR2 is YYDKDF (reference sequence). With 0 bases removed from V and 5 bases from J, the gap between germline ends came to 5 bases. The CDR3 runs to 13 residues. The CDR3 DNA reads TGTGCCACCAGCAGAGAGCGACACAATGAGCAGTTCTTC. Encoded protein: CATSRERHNEQFF.